The TCR beta chain under discussion was sequenced for a study of shared clonotypes between healthy human individuals. Study in general: Three CD4 naive, three CD4 memory, two CD8 naive and one CD8 memory plate were used per donor.

Per the original data handling: Junction-only sequences produced by ImmunoSEQ had no quality scores, so filtering differed. The repertoire was sequenced with immunoSEQ multiplex PCR; TCRdb's copy has only in-frame clones and lacks some. V and J calls plus clone size are reproduced from that table; the DNA served to infer D and trimming. The sample includes about 2.2 million clones, over 85% of them seen just once. Trimming took 0 bases from V and 1 from J, leaving 10 bases between them. Germline CDR1 MNHEY, CDR2 SVGAGI. There are 15 residues in the CDR3. Note on this clone: As yet, its antigen is unknown.

Broader study findings: Generally, naive subsets came out with larger estimated richness than memory subsets. Clonotypes that were shared across a handful of donors made up about 5.1% of naive CD4 clonotypes.

Naivety among CD8 cells was defined by CD45RO negativity and positive CCR7 selection, thereby excluding terminally differentiated effector memory CD45RA+ cells. The gene calls are TRBV6-5 and TRBJ2-7; unclear D gene. The receptor was isolated from a man younger than 30 in good health. Some clones in this sample may be carry-over from other donors' samples. Sequencing used naive CD8+ T cells from PBMCs. For the CDR3, the DNA is TGTGCCAGCAGTTACTCGATTTCCACATCCTACGAGCAGTACTTC. It encodes CASSYSISTSYEQYF.